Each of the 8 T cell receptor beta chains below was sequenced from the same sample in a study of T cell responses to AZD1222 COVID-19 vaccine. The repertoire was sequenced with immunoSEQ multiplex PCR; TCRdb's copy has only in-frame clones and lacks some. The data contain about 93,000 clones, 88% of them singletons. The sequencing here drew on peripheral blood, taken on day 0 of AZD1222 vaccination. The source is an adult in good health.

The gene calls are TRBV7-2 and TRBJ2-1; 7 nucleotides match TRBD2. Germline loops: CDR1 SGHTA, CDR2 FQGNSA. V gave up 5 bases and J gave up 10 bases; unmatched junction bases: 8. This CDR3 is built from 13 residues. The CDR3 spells CASSAGLIREQFF. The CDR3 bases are TGTGCCAGCAGCGCGGGACTAATTAGAGAGCAGTTCTTC.

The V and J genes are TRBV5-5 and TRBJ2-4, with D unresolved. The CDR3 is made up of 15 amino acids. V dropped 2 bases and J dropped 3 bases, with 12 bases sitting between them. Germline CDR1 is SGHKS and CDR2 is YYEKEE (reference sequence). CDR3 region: CASSFQDGLKNIQYF. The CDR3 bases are TGTGCCAGCAGCTTCCAAGACGGGCTCAAAAACATTCAGTACTTC.

The CDR3: CASSRSGEFHEQYF. In DNA form, the CDR3 reads TGTGCCAGCAGCAGGTCAGGGGAGTTTCACGAGCAGTACTTC. This chain uses TRBV3-1 (or the pseudogene TRBV3-2) with TRBJ2-7; TRBD1 might be the D (6 bases). Trimming took off 5 bases at V and 5 bases at J, with 16 bases between the two ends. Germline V gives CDR1 LGHDT, CDR2 YNNKEL (reference sequence). This CDR3 comprises 14 residues.

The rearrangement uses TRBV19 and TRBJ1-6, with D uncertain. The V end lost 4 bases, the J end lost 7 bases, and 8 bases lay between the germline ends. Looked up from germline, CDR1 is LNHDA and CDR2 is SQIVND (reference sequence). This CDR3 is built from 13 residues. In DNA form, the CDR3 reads TGTGCCAGTAGTAGCCTTGGGAATTCACCCCTCCACTTT. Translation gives CASSSLGNSPLHF.

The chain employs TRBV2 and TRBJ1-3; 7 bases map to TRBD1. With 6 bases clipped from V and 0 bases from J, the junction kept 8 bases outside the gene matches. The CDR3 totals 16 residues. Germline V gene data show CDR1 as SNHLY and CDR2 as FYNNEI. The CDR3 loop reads CASRVDRASSGNTIYF. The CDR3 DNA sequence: TGTGCCAGCAGGGTAGACAGGGCGAGCTCTGGAAACACCATATATTTT.

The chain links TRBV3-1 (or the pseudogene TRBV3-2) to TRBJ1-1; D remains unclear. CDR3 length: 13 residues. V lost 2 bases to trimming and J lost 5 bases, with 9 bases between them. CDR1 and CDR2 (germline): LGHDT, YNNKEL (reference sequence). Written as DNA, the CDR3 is TGTGCCAGCAGCCAAATGATGGAGACTGAAGCTTTCTTT. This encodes CASSQMMETEAFF.

CDR3 loop: CSVDDGLAGDRKTQYF. Written as DNA, the CDR3 is TGCAGCGTTGACGACGGACTAGCGGGAGATCGAAAGACCCAGTACTTC. The chain combines TRBV29-1 with TRBJ2-5, with 13 bases lining up with TRBD2. V trimming: 3 bases; J trimming: 6 bases; junction bases outside the gene matches: 10. The CDR3 totals 16 residues. Germline V gene lookup returns CDR1 SQVTM and CDR2 ANQGSEA. The full variable domain, with the rest looked up from reference TRBV29-1 and TRBJ2-5, is SAVISQKPSRDICQRGTSLTIQCQVDSQVTMMFWYRQQPGQSLTLIATANQGSEATYESGFVIDKFPISRPNLTFSTLTVSNMSPEDSSIYLCSVDDGLAGDRKTQYFGPGTRLLVL.

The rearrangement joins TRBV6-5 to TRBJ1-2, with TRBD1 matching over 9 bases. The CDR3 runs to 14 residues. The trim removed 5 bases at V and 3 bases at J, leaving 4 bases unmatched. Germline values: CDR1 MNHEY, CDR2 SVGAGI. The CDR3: CASSTGGAYYGYTF. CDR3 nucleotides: TGTGCCAGCAGTACAGGGGGCGCATACTATGGCTACACCTTC.